Below are 22 T cell receptor beta chains sequenced from a single sample in a study of regulatory T cells in long-lasting Graves disease. Building of the TCR beta libraries involved iRepertoire HTBI primers and Arm-PCR of CDR3 regions. TCRdb independently ran MiXCR on the multiplex PCR reads; one entry per CDR3 protein. This sample carries about 460,000 distinct CDR3 sequences, around a fifth of them seen once, and the ten largest clones take less than 15%. Time point given: persistent/refractory GD, antithyroid drugs over 5 years with positive TRAb. With RNA extracted from PBMCs as input, the TCR library was made. The input for sequencing was peripheral blood mononuclear cells (PBMCs), taken when the disease was refractory, from a patient treated with antithyroid drugs. The receptors derive from a female donor with Graves disease.

Regarding this clonotype: At one end the junction does not follow the germline gene, possibly because of a read error. CDR3 protein: CASSQPGRKIF. CDR3 bases: TGTGCCAGCAGCCAACCGGGACGAAAAATCTTC. J is TRBJ2-7 and V is TRBV13; possibly TRBD1 or TRBD2 for D (5 bases each). Germline assignment: CDR1 PRHDT and CDR2 FYEKMQ (reference sequence). The length of the CDR3 is 11 residues.

This clonotype was counted at least ten times. One base away lies a much larger clone, so this may be a sequencing read error. This chain connects TRBV2 to TRBJ2-6; D remains unclear. This CDR3 spans 13 amino acids. In germline, CDR1 is SNHLY, CDR2 FYNNEI. Trimming took 6 bases from V and 2 from J, leaving 5 bases between them. The CDR3 loop reads CASSSTGANVLTF. The CDR3 DNA reads TGTGCCAGCAGCTCCACTGGGGCCAACGTCCTGACTTTC. The whole variable domain, remainder taken from reference TRBV2 and TRBJ2-6, is EPEVTQTPSHQVTQMGQEVILRCVPISNHLYFYWYRQILGQKVEFLVSFYNNEISEKSEIFDDQFSVERPDGSNFTLKIRSTKLEDSAMYFCASSSTGANVLTFGAGSRLTVL.

This chain connects TRBV12-3 or TRBV12-4 to TRBJ2-2; TRBD1 might be the D (7 bases). The V and J ends lost 5 bases and 3 bases respectively, with 19 bases between them. The CDR3 extends over 17 amino acids. This CDR3 is CASSPRPGGMYTGELFF. CDR3 nucleotides: TGTGCCAGCAGTCCCCGACCAGGGGGGATGTACACCGGGGAGCTGTTTTTT.

The rearrangement joins TRBV10-3 to TRBJ1-1; TRBD1 matches at 8 bases. From germline, CDR1 is ENHRY and CDR2 SYGVKD. The CDR3 has 14 residues. V lost 6 bases to trimming and J lost 4 bases; unmatched junction nucleotides: 7. DNA for the CDR3: TGTGCCATCAGCAGACAGGGGTACATCACTGAAGCTTTCTTT. Translated: CAISRQGYITEAFF.

This clonotype was detected ten times or more. The J gene is TRBJ2-7, the V gene TRBV28; tentatively, D is TRBD2 (6 bases). Trimming stripped 7 bases from V and 5 bases from J, with 15 bases between. This CDR3 is built from 13 residues. Per germline, CDR1 MDHEN and CDR2 SYDVKM. The CDR3 DNA follows: TGTGCCAGCACGGGACTCCGACGGGACGAGCAGTACTTC. Translating it yields CASTGLRRDEQYF. Filled out from reference TRBV28 and TRBJ2-7, the complete variable domain reads DVKVTQSSRYLVKRTGEKVFLECVQDMDHENMFWYRQDPGLGLRLIYFSYDVKMKEKGDIPEGYSVSREKKERFSLILESASTNQTSMYLCASTGLRRDEQYFGPGTRLTVT.

This clonotype was seen ten or more times. This chain connects TRBV6-2 or TRBV6-3 to TRBJ1-4, with TRBD1 as a possible D gene (6 bases). V shed 2 bases and J shed 6 bases, with 13 bases lying between them. Per germline, CDR1 MNHEY and CDR2 SVGEGT. CDR3 length: 15 residues. This chain's CDR3 is CASSYGQNGDEKLFF. The DNA for the CDR3 is TGTGCCAGCAGTTACGGACAGAATGGGGATGAAAAACTGTTTTTT.

This clonotype was counted once. With a much larger clone just one base away, this may be a read error. The gene calls are TRBV20-1 and TRBJ2-5, with D possibly matching TRBD1 (6 bases). Germline-derived CDR1 and CDR2 are DFQATT and SNEGSKA (reference sequence). The CDR3 runs 12 residues. This CDR3 reads CGANRVQETQYF. The CDR3 DNA reads as TGCGGTGCCAACAGGGTCCAAGAGACCCAGTACTTC.

This clonotype was counted only a few times. V is TRBV27 and J is TRBJ2-7; D is perhaps TRBD1 (6 bases). V was clipped by 3 bases and J by 0 bases, with 12 bases between them. The germline V gene encodes CDR1 MNHEY and CDR2 SMNVEV (reference sequence). The CDR3 totals 15 residues. CDR3 region: CASSFGAGASYEQYF. CDR3 DNA: TGTGCCAGCAGTTTTGGCGCAGGGGCCTCCTACGAGCAGTACTTC.

V is TRBV7-2 and J is TRBJ2-7; D is ambiguous. V dropped 3 bases and J dropped 2 bases, with 23 bases sitting between them. The germline CDR1 and CDR2 sequences are SGHTA and FQGNSA. CDR3 length: 18 amino acids. The chain's CDR3 is CASSFYPLTTVETYEQYF. CDR3 DNA sequence: TGTGCCAGCAGCTTCTATCCCCTCACTACTGTCGAGACCTACGAGCAGTACTTC.

Only a few counts were recorded for this clonotype. The chain combines TRBV2 with TRBJ2-3, with a tentative D call TRBD2 (6 bases). The V gene lost 7 bases and the J gene lost 0 bases, with 11 bases spanning the gap. The CDR3 is made up of 14 amino acids. The germline CDR1 and CDR2 sequences are SNHLY and FYNNEI. The CDR3 region is CASKLAPSTDTQYF. Written as DNA, the CDR3 is TGTGCCAGCAAACTAGCCCCAAGCACAGATACGCAGTATTTT.

In its sample, this clonotype was seen a few times. The chain combines TRBV7-2 with TRBJ2-7, with 11 bases matching TRBD2. CDR1 SGHTA and CDR2 FQGNSA come from the germline V gene. V trimming: 0 bases; J trimming: 7 bases; junction bases outside the gene matches: 8. The CDR3 is made up of 16 amino acids. The CDR3 sequence: CASSLATVAGGGEQYF. CDR3 nucleotide sequence: TGTGCCAGCAGCTTAGCCACAGTAGCGGGAGGGGGGGAGCAGTACTTC.

This clonotype was seen more than once but under ten times. This rearrangement joins TRBV19 to TRBJ1-5; possible D gene TRBD1, 6 bases. Germline V gene lookup returns CDR1 LNHDA and CDR2 SQIVND (reference sequence). The CDR3 extends over 14 amino acids. Trimming left V 4 bases short and J 3 bases short, with 10 bases between. The CDR3 sequence is CASSTTGPNQPQHF. CDR3 nucleotides: TGTGCCAGTAGTACAACAGGGCCCAATCAGCCCCAGCATTTT.

The chain uses TRBV29-1 and TRBJ2-3; a weak D match, TRBD2 (5 bases). V gave up 3 bases and J gave up 1 base, with 14 bases separating them. CDR1 and CDR2 from the germline V gene are SQVTM and ANQGSEA. The CDR3 loop spans 15 amino acids. CDR3 nucleotide sequence: TGCAGCGTTGAGGACTTCGAAGTAGGCACAGATACGCAGTATTTT. Translating gives CSVEDFEVGTDTQYF.

This clonotype was counted at least ten times. The chain joins TRBV29-1 to TRBJ2-5; TRBD1 aligns across 12 bases. The length of the CDR3 is 14 residues. Germline V gene data show CDR1 as SQVTM and CDR2 as ANQGSEA. V shed 6 bases and J 1 base; nucleotides not matched to a gene: 3. The CDR3 reads CSVGTGGPQETQYF. CDR3 sequence (DNA): TGCAGCGTGGGGACAGGGGGCCCCCAAGAGACCCAGTACTTC.

The chain has TRBV4-3 and TRBJ2-2; no reliable D call. Germline CDR1 LGHNA, CDR2 YSLEER. The CDR3 length is 15 residues. The V end was cut by 6 bases, the J end by 2 bases, with 13 bases between. The CDR3 is CASSKGASNTGELFF. CDR3 nucleotide sequence: TGCGCCAGCAGTAAAGGAGCCTCTAACACCGGGGAGCTGTTTTTT.

This clonotype has only a few counts. The V and J genes are TRBV7-2 and TRBJ1-6; a possible D gene is TRBD1 (5 bases). Germline V gene data show CDR1 as SGHTA and CDR2 as FQGNSA. The CDR3 runs to 16 residues. The V and J ends lost 4 bases and 4 bases respectively, with 14 bases between them. CDR3 protein: CASSYGGITYNSPLHF. The CDR3 nucleotides read TGTGCCAGCAGCTACGGGGGGATAACTTATAATTCACCCCTCCACTTT.

This chain uses TRBV6-1 with TRBJ2-1; possibly TRBD2 for D (6 bases). The length of the CDR3 is 15 residues. Germline loops: CDR1 MNHNS, CDR2 SASEGT. The V gene lost 6 bases and the J gene lost 3 bases, with 15 bases spanning the gap. CDR3 nucleotide sequence: TGTGCCAGCAGCCCCGGGACTTTCTACTACAATGAGCAGTTCTTC. This translates into CASSPGTFYYNEQFF.

Ten or more counts support this clonotype. The chain combines TRBV20-1 with TRBJ1-1, with D unresolved. Germline V lookup: CDR1 DFQATT, CDR2 SNEGSKA (reference sequence). This CDR3 comprises 14 residues. The CDR3 DNA reads TGCAGCGTATACGCACTACAGCTTAACACTGAAGCTTTCTTT. Translated, it gives CSVYALQLNTEAFF.

This clonotype was detected ten times or more. This chain connects TRBV28 to TRBJ1-1; D not resolved. Per the germline V gene, CDR1 is MDHEN and CDR2 is SYDVKM. This CDR3 comprises 11 residues. The V and J ends lost 6 bases and 5 bases respectively, with 7 bases between them. CDR3 sequence reads: CASRDSTEAFF. Here the CDR3 DNA reads TGTGCCAGCAGAGACTCGACTGAAGCTTTCTTT.

This clonotype was seen many times. The V gene is TRBV10-3, the J gene TRBJ2-5; D perhaps matches TRBD1 (5 bases). The germline V and J ends were trimmed by 10 bases and 3 bases, with 15 bases remaining between them. This CDR3 contains 13 residues. The V gene's germline CDR1 is ENHRY and CDR2 SYGVKD. This chain's CDR3 is CATSPPTEETQYF. The CDR3 nucleotides read TGTGCCACTTCTCCCCCGACAGAAGAGACCCAGTACTTC.

This clonotype was picked up many times. This rearrangement joins TRBV2 to TRBJ1-1; the match to TRBD1 covers 7 bases. The V gene's germline CDR1 is SNHLY and CDR2 FYNNEI. V was pared by 6 bases and J by 4 bases, with 8 bases of the junction left unmatched. The CDR3 is 14 amino acids. For the CDR3, the DNA is TGTGCCAGCAGGCCCACAGGGGCTGGCACTGAAGCTTTCTTT. This encodes CASRPTGAGTEAFF. Full variable domain (missing parts from reference TRBV2 and TRBJ1-1): EPEVTQTPSHQVTQMGQEVILRCVPISNHLYFYWYRQILGQKVEFLVSFYNNEISEKSEIFDDQFSVERPDGSNFTLKIRSTKLEDSAMYFCASRPTGAGTEAFFGQGTRLTVV.

The chain is built from TRBV28 and TRBJ1-1, with D unresolved. Trimming stripped 3 bases from V and 5 bases from J, with 10 bases between. The germline V gene encodes CDR1 MDHEN and CDR2 SYDVKM. This CDR3 contains 13 residues. This chain's CDR3 is CASSLVEQTEAFF. DNA for the CDR3: TGTGCCAGCAGTTTGGTTGAACAGACTGAAGCTTTCTTT.